This entry features one T cell receptor (beta chain) sequence. This table comes from immunoSEQ multiplex PCR, and its TCRdb copy is limited to in-frame clones, with some not included. Among under 200,000 clones listed, about 87% were seen once. This entry belongs to a study of blood T cell repertoires in COVID-19. Study-wide background: Donors in the United States, Italy and Spain gave samples during acute or convalescent COVID-19. PBMCs, B-cell-depleted T cells, or T cells were the source of the cDNA or gDNA that made up the material.

Seattle enrolled patients during active infection and tracked them longitudinally. There are 17 residues in the CDR3. The junction had 15 bases not matched to a gene; V was cut back by 4 bases and J by 8 bases. From germline, CDR1 is LGHDT and CDR2 YNNKEL (reference sequence). The TCR comes from a woman between 70 and 85 years old with COVID-19, enrolled during active disease. The sample taken for sequencing was peripheral blood. The V and J genes are TRBV3-1 (or the pseudogene TRBV3-2) and TRBJ2-3; 10 bases agree with TRBD2. The CDR3 coding sequence is TGTGCCAGCAGCCCTTCTAGCGGGGGAGTGTTAGGGTCTACGCAGTATTTT. Translation: CASSPSSGGVLGSTQYF.